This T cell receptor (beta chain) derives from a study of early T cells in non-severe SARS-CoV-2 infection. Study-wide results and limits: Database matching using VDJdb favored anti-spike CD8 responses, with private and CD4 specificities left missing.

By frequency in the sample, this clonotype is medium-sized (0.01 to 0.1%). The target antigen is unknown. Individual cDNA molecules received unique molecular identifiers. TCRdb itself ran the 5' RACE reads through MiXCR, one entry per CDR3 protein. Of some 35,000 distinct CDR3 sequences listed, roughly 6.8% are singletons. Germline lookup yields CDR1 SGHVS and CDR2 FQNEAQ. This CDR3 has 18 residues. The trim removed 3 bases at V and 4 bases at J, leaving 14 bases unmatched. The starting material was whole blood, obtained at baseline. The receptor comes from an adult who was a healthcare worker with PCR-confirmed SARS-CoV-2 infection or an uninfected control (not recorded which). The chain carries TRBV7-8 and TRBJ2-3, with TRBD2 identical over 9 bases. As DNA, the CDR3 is TGTGCCAGCAGCTTGGCCCCTTGGGGCGGGAGGGGAGCAGATACGCAGTATTTT. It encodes CASSLAPWGGRGADTQYF.